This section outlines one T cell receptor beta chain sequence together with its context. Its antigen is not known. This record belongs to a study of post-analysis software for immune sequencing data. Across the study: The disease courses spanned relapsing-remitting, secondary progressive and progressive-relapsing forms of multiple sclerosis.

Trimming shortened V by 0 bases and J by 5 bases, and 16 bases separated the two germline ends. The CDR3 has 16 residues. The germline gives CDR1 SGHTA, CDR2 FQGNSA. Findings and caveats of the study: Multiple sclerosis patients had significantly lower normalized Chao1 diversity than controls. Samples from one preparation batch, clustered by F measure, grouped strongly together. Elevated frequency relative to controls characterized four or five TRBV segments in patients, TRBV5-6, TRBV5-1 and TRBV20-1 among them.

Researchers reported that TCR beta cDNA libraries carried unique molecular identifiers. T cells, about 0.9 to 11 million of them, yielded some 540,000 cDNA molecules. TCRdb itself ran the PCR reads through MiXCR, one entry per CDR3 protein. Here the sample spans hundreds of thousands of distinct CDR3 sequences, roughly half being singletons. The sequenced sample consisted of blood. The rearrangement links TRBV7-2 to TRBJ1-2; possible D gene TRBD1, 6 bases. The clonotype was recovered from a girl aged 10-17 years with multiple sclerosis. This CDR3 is CASSLALLGARYGYTF. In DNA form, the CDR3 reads TGTGCCAGCAGCTTAGCGCTATTGGGGGCGCGATATGGCTACACCTTC.